The clone carrying this T cell receptor (beta chain) came up many times. The antigen remains undetermined. The data were obtained in a study of human T cells and chemical hapten exposure. Study-wide context: Application of 0.01% DPC to the upper back was done by patch test, with a reading at 6 days. Study-wide findings and caveats: Expanded TCRs made up significantly more big CDR3 similarity clusters than controls did. Because all patients had alopecia, their immune responses might differ from healthy ones.

One entry per CDR3 protein results from TCRdb running MiXCR on the RACE reads. The table records about 350,000 distinct CDR3 sequences, over 6% of them present only once. J gave up 6 bases and V 4 bases, and 6 bases lay outside the gene matches. CDR3 length equals 15 residues. Germline assignment: CDR1 MNHEY and CDR2 SVGEGT. Time point here: patch test 2, 6 weeks after DPC sensitization. As for treatment: therapeutic diphenylcyclopropenone sensitization with weekly scalp DPC. The gene calls are TRBV6-2 or TRBV6-3 and TRBJ1-5, with 10 bases fitting TRBD1. This TCR was recovered from a woman in her late teens or twenties with alopecia areata. Some clones in this sample may be carry-over from other donors' samples. This material consisted of whole blood, taken in connection with sensitization to the hapten diphenylcyclopropenone (DPC). The CDR3 sequence is CASSLTGGGGQPQHF. CDR3 coding DNA: TGTGCCAGCAGTTTGACAGGGGGCGGTGGTCAGCCCCAGCATTTT.